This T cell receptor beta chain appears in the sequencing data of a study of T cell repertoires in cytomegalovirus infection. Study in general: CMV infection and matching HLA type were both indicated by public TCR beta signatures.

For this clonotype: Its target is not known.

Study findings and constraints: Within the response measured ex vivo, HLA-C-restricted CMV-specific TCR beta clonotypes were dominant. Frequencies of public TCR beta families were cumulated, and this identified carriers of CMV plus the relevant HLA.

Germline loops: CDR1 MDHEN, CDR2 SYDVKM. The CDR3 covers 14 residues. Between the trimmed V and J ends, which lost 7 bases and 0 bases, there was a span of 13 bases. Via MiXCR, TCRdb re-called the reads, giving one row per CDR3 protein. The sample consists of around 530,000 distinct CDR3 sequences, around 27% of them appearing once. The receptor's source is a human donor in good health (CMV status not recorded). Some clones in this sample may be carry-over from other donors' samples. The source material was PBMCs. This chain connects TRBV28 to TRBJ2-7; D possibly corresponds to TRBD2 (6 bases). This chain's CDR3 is CASTPAGSSYEQYF. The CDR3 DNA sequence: TGTGCCAGCACCCCGGCGGGAAGCTCCTACGAGCAGTACTTC.